The source of this T cell receptor (beta chain) is a study of human T cells and chemical hapten exposure. The CDR3 spans 14 residues. With 6 bases removed from V and 2 bases from J, the gap between germline ends came to 13 bases. Germline V gene data show CDR1 as ENHRY and CDR2 as SYGVKD. Described time point: pre-sensitization, week 0. Treatment here: therapeutic diphenylcyclopropenone sensitization with weekly scalp DPC. Researchers sampled blood before each patch test went on. Alopecia patients, 18 to 70 years old and DPC-suitable, served as donors. TCRdb re-analysed the RACE reads in MiXCR, keeping a single row per CDR3 protein. This sample has over 85,000 distinct CDR3 sequences, with more than 10% found just once. In its sample, this clonotype was seen a few times.

The rearrangement links TRBV10-3 to TRBJ2-5; weak D call: TRBD2 (6 bases). This TCR came from a woman between 55 and 75 years old with alopecia areata. Some clones in this sample may be carry-over from other donors' samples. Sequenced here: whole blood, sampled in connection with sensitization to the hapten diphenylcyclopropenone (DPC). The CDR3 here is CAISGTLPQETQYF. CDR3 sequence (DNA): TGTGCCATCAGCGGGACTCTCCCACAAGAGACCCAGTACTTC.